Included here is one T cell receptor beta chain sequence, with context. This table comes from immunoSEQ multiplex PCR, and its TCRdb copy is limited to in-frame clones, with some not included. The table includes about 280,000 clones, roughly 85% detected once. The entry originates in a study of blood T cell repertoires in COVID-19. The germline V and J ends were trimmed by 7 bases and 6 bases, with 18 bases remaining between them. CDR3 size: 14 residues. CDR1 is MDHEN and CDR2 is SYDVKM in the germline V gene. This receptor was obtained from a man aged 45-65 years with active or convalescent COVID-19. The sequencing input was peripheral blood. The chain has TRBV28 and TRBJ1-1; D unclear. CDR3 amino acids: CASTSTPVRAEAFF. The CDR3 bases are TGTGCCAGCACCTCCACCCCGGTACGCGCTGAAGCTTTCTTT.